This T cell receptor (beta chain) appears in the sequencing data of a study of Graves' ophthalmopathy and Graves' hyperthyroidism. Study information: If no ophthalmopathy appeared within 18 months of follow-up, hyperthyroidism was termed stable. Overall study results and limits: Blood repertoires reportedly contained most expanded thyroid clonotypes above 0.001 frequency.

Per the germline V gene, CDR1 is SGHRS and CDR2 is YFSETQ. The CDR3 is 9 residues long, counting both termini. Transcripts of RNA were the source for amplifying TCR beta CDR3 regions. Second-round multiplex PCR came after a first-round RT-PCR that employed HTBI primers. TCRdb re-analysed the multiplex PCR reads in MiXCR, keeping a single row per CDR3 protein. The profile shows about 1.2 million distinct CDR3 sequences, 35% to 45% of them singletons. To note about this clonotype: Its antigen is currently unknown. This likely comes from a read error, as the CDR3 has no conserved phenylalanine or tryptophan at its end. No DNA is shown, since the ends of the CDR3 on it are uncertain; the CDR3 is the one TCRdb lists.

Sequencing was done on a sample of peripheral blood or thyroid tissue (not recorded which). The receptor comes from an adult man with Graves' hyperthyroidism. J is TRBJ1-1 and V is TRBV5-1. The CDR3 region is CASSLVPVA.